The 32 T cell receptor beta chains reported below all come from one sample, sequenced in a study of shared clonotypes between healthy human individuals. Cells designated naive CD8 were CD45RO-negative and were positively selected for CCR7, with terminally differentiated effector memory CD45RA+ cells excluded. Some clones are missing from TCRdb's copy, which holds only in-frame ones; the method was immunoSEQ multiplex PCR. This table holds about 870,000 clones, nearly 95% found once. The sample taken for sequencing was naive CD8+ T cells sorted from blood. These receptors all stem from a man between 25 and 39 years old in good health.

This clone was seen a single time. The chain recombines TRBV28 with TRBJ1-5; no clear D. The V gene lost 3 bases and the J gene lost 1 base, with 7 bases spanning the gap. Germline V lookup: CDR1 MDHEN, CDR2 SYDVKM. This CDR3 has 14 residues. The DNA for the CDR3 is TGTGCCAGCAGTTTTGGCATGAGCAATCAGCCCCAGCATTTT. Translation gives CASSFGMSNQPQHF.

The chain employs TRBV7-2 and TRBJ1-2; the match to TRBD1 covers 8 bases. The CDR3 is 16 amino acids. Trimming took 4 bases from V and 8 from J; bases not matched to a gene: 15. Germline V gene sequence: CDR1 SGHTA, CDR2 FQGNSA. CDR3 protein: CASSSVIRQGARGYTF. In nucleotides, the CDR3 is TGTGCCAGCAGCTCCGTGATTCGTCAGGGGGCGCGGGGCTACACCTTC.

The CDR3 DNA reads as TGTGCCAGCAGTTTATCGGCGGGGACTAAGAGCTACACCTTC. Translation gives CASSLSAGTKSYTF. V and J are TRBV27 and TRBJ1-2, with D possibly being TRBD1 (5 bases). CDR1 is MNHEY and CDR2 is SMNVEV in the germline V gene (reference sequence). The V end lost 0 bases, the J end lost 9 bases, and 14 bases lay between the germline ends. The CDR3 loop spans 14 amino acids.

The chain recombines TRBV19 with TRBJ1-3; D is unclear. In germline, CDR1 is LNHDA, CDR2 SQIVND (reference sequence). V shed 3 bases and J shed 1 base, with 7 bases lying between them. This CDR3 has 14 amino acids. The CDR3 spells CASSMAESGNTIYF. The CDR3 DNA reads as TGTGCCAGTAGTATGGCTGAGTCTGGAAACACCATATATTTT.

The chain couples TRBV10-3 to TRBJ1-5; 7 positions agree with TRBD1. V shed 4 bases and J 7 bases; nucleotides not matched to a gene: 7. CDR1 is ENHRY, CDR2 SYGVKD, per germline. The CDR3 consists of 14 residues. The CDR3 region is CAISVEGGGQPQHF. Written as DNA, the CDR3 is TGTGCCATCAGTGTAGAAGGGGGCGGACAGCCCCAGCATTTT.

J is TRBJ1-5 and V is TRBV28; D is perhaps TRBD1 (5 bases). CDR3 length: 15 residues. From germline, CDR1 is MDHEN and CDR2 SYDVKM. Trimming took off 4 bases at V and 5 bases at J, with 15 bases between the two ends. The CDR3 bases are TGTGCCAGCAGTTATTTTCAGGGAACAGATCAGCCCCAGCATTTT. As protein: CASSYFQGTDQPQHF.

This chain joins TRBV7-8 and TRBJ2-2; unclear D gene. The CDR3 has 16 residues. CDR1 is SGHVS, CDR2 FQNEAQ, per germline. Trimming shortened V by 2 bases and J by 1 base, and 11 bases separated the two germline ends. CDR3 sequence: CASSLRRRLNTGELFF. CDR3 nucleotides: TGTGCCAGCAGCTTAAGGCGACGCCTGAACACCGGGGAGCTGTTTTTT.

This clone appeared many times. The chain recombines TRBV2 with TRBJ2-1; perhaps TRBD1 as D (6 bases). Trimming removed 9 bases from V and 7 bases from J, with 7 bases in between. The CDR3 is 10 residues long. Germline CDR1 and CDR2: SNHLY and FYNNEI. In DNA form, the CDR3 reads TGTGCCAGACAGGGAAATGAGCAGTTCTTC. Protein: CARQGNEQFF.

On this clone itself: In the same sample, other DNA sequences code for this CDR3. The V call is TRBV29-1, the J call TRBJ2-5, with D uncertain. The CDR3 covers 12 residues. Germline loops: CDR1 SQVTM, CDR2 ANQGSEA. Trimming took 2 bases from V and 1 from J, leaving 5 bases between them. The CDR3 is CSVEYTQETQYF. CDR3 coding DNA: TGCAGCGTTGAATATACCCAAGAGACCCAGTACTTC. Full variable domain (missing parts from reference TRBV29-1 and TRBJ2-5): SAVISQKPSRDICQRGTSLTIQCQVDSQVTMMFWYRQQPGQSLTLIATANQGSEATYESGFVIDKFPISRPNLTFSTLTVSNMSPEDSSIYLCSVEYTQETQYFGPGTRLLVL.

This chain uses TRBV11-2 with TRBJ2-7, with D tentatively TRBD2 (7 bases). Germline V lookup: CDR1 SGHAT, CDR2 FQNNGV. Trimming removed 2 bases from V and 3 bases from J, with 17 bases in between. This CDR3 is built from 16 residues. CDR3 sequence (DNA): TGTGCCAGCAGCTTAAGGGGGGGCTTTGGAGACTACGAGCAGTACTTC. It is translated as CASSLRGGFGDYEQYF.

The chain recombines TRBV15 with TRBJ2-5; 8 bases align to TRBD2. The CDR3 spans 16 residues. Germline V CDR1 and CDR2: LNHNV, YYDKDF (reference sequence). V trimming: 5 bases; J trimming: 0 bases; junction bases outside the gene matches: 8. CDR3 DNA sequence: TGTGCCACCAGCGGCGGGACTAGGGTACACCAAGAGACCCAGTACTTC. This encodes CATSGGTRVHQETQYF. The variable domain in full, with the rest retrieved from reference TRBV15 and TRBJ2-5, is DAMVIQNPRYQVTQFGKPVTLSCSQTLNHNVMYWYQQKSSQAPKLLFHYYDKDFNNEADTPDNFQSRRPNTSFCFLDIRSPGLGDTAMYLCATSGGTRVHQETQYFGPGTRLLVL.

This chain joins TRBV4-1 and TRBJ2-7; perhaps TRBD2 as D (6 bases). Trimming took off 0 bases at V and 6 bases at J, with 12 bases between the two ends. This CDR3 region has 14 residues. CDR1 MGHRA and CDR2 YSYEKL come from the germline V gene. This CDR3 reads CASSQDALAGEQYF. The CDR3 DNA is TGCGCCAGCAGCCAAGATGCACTAGCCGGCGAGCAGTACTTC.

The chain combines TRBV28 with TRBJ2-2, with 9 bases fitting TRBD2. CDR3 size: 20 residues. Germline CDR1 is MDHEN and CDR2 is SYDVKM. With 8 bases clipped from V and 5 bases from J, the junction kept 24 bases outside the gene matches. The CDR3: CASQKLINSGSHTATGELFF. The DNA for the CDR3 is TGTGCCAGCCAGAAGTTGATTAATAGCGGGAGCCATACGGCTACCGGGGAGCTGTTTTTT.

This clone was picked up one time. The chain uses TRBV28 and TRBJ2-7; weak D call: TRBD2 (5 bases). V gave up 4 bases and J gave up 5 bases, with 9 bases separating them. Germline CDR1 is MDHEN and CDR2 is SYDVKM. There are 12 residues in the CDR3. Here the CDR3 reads CASSSAGDEQYF. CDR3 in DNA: TGTGCCAGCAGTTCCGCCGGGGACGAGCAGTACTTC. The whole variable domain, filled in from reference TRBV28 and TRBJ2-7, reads DVKVTQSSRYLVKRTGEKVFLECVQDMDHENMFWYRQDPGLGLRLIYFSYDVKMKEKGDIPEGYSVSREKKERFSLILESASTNQTSMYLCASSSAGDEQYFGPGTRLTVT.

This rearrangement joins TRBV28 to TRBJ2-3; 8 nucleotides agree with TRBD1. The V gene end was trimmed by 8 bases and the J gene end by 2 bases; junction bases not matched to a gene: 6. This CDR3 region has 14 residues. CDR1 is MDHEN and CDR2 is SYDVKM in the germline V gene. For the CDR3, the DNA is TGTGCCAGCTTCCAGGGGGCCTACACAGATACGCAGTATTTT. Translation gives CASFQGAYTDTQYF.

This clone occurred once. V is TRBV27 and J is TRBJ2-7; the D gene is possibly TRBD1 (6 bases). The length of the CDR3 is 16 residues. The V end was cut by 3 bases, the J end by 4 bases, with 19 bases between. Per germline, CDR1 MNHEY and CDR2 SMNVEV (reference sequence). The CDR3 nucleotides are TGTGCCAGCAGTTTTTCACCGGGACAAACCGCTTACGAGCAGTACTTC. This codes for CASSFSPGQTAYEQYF.

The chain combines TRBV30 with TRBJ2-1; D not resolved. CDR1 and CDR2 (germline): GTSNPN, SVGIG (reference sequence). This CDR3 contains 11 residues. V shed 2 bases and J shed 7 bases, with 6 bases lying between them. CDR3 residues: CAWSYLNEQFF. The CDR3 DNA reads TGTGCCTGGAGTTACCTGAATGAGCAGTTCTTC.

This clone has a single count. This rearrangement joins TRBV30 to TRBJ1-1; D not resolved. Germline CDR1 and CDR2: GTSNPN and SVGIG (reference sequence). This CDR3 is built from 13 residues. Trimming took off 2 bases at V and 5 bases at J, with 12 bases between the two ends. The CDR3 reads CAWSPGLGTEAFF. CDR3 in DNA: TGTGCCTGGAGTCCGGGGTTGGGGACTGAAGCTTTCTTT.

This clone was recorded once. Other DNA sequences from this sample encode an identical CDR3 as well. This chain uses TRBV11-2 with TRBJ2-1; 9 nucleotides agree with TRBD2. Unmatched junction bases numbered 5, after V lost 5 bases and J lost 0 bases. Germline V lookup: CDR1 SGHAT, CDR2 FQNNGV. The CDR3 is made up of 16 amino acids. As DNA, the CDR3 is TGTGCCAGCAGCCCTTCTAGCGGGATCTCCTACAATGAGCAGTTCTTC. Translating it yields CASSPSSGISYNEQFF.

As DNA, the CDR3 is TGTGCCAGCAGTTACACGGGACAGGGGGTCGGGGAGACCCAGTACTTC. Protein: CASSYTGQGVGETQYF. The chain joins TRBV6-5 to TRBJ2-5, with 11 bases lining up with TRBD1. The germline CDR1 and CDR2 sequences are MNHEY and SVGAGI. With V trimmed by 2 bases and J by 5 bases, 7 bases remained unmatched. The CDR3 runs 16 residues.

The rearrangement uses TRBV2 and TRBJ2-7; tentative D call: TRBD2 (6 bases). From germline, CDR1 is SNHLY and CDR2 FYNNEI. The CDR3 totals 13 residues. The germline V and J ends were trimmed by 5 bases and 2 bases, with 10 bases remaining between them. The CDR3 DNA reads TGTGCCAGCAGTCCGACTAGTGCCTACGAGCAGTACTTC. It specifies CASSPTSAYEQYF.

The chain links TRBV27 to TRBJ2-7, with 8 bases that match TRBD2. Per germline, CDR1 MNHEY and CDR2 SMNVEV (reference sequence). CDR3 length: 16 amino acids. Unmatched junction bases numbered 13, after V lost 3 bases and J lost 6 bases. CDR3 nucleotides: TGTGCCAGCAGTTTCGCCCCCGGGGGGGCCCTTGGCGAGCAGTACTTC. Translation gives CASSFAPGGALGEQYF.

CDR3 region: CASSLADHYNEQFF. The CDR3 nucleotides are TGTGCCAGCAGCTTAGCAGACCACTACAATGAGCAGTTCTTC. V gene TRBV13 combines with J gene TRBJ2-1; the D is unclear. This CDR3 is 14 amino acids long. Germline lookup yields CDR1 PRHDT and CDR2 FYEKMQ (reference sequence). Trimming shortened V by 1 base and J by 3 bases, and 7 bases separated the two germline ends.

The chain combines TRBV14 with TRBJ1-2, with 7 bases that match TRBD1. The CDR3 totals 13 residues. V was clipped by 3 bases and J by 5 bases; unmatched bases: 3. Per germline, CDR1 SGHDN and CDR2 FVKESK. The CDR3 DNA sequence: TGTGCCAGCAGCCATGGGACAGTTTATGGCTACACCTTC. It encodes CASSHGTVYGYTF.

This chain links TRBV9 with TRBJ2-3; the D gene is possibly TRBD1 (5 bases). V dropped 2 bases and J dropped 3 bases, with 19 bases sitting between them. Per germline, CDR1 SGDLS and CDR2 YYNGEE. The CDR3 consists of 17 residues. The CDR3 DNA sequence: TGTGCCAGCAGCGTCACCCTGGGGCCCGCCAAGACAGATACGCAGTATTTT. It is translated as CASSVTLGPAKTDTQYF.

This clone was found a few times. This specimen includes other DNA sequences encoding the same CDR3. CDR3 DNA: TGTGCCAGCAGTTTCCTGGCCTTAAGCCTCGAGCAGTACTTC. Translation: CASSFLALSLEQYF. This chain connects TRBV28 to TRBJ2-7; no definite D call. This CDR3 is built from 14 residues. In germline, CDR1 is MDHEN, CDR2 SYDVKM. The V gene lost 3 bases and the J gene lost 6 bases, with 15 bases spanning the gap.

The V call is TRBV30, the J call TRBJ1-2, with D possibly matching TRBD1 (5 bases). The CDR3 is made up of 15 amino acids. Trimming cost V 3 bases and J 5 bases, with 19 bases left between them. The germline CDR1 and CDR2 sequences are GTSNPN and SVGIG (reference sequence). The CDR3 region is CAWSADSLDVYGYTF. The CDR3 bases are TGTGCCTGGAGCGCTGACAGCCTAGACGTATATGGCTACACCTTC.

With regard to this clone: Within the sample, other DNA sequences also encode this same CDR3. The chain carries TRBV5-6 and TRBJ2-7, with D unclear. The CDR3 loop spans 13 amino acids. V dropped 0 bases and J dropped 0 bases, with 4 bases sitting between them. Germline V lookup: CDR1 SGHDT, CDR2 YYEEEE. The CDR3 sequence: CASSLGASYEQYF. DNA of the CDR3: TGTGCCAGCAGCTTGGGGGCCTCCTACGAGCAGTACTTC.

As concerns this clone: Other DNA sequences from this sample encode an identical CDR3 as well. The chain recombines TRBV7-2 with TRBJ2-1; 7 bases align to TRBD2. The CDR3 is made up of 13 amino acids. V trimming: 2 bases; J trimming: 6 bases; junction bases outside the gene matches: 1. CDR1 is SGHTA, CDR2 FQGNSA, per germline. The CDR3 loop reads CASSLWGGNEQFF. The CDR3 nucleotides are TGTGCCAGCAGCTTATGGGGGGGCAATGAGCAGTTCTTC.

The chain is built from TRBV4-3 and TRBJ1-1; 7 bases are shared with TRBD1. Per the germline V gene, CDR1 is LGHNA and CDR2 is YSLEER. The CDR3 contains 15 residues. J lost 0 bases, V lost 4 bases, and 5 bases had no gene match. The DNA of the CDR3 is TGCGCCAGCAGCCTCTGGGGACAGCTGAACACTGAAGCTTTCTTT. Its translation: CASSLWGQLNTEAFF.

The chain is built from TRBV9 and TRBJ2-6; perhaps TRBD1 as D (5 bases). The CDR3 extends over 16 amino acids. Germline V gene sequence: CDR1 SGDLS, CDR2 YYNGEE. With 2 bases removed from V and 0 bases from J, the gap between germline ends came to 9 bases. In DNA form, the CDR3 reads TGTGCCAGCAGCGTGGCAGGGTCCTCTGGGGCCAACGTCCTGACTTTC. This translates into CASSVAGSSGANVLTF.

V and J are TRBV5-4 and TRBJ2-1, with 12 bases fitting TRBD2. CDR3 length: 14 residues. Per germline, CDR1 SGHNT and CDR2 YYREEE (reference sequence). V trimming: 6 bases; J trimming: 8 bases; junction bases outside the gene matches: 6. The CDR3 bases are TGTGCCAGCACCCCTAGCGGGAGGGCCCATGAGCAGTTCTTC. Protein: CASTPSGRAHEQFF.